Given below is one T cell receptor beta chain in context. In the original workflow: Researchers report that nucleated cell counts were estimated from reference gene primer amplification. The protocol was immunoSEQ multiplex PCR, while the TCRdb copy is restricted to in-frame clones and leaves out a portion. V, J and clone size are taken as reported in that table, and D and trimming were inferred from the DNA itself. Of about 61,000 clones detected, about nine tenths appear once; the ten largest clones hold about a fifth. The sample originates from a study of blood T cell repertoires in COVID-19. Turning to the study itself: Both acute and convalescent COVID-19 samples were obtained from the United States, Italy and Spain.

Germline V lookup: CDR1 MDHEN, CDR2 SYDVKM. Trimming cost V 5 bases and J 6 bases; bases outside gene matches: 3. CDR3 size: 12 residues. The chain links TRBV28 to TRBJ1-2, with TRBD1 identical over 7 bases. The sample comprised peripheral blood. The origin of this receptor is a woman between 45 and 65 years old with active or convalescent COVID-19. This CDR3 is CASSGTDHGYTF. CDR3 nucleotide sequence: TGTGCCAGCAGTGGGACAGACCATGGCTACACCTTC.